The 4 T cell receptor beta chains presented below share a single source sample, sequenced in a study of PD-1 blockade in classical Hodgkin lymphoma (dated by TCRdb to the early 2020s). Library preparation used the immunoSEQ multiplex PCR assay. TCRdb retrieved this table from immuneACCESS and kept in-frame rearrangements only. Not all clones are present; in checked studies, unresolved V genes account for under half, and no reason is known for the remainder. For this sample the table gives more than 50,000 clones, of which 85% to 90% were detected only once. About 15% of the sample is held by the ten biggest clonotypes. This specimen's time point label, interpreted: cycle 1 day 1 (C1D1), immediately before nivolumab initiation. All trial patients had relapsed after autologous stem cell transplantation, with cohorts A, B and C differing in prior brentuximab vedotin exposure. The specimen was peripheral blood mononuclear cells (PBMCs), collected at baseline. Receptors originate from a human donor with classical Hodgkin lymphoma.

This clone is a singleton in its sample. The chain joins TRBV19 to TRBJ1-4, with D hard to call. The CDR3 length is 14 residues. Germline values: CDR1 LNHDA, CDR2 SQIVND (reference sequence). V lost 7 bases to trimming and J lost 5 bases, with 14 bases between them. The chain's CDR3 is CASTGPGWNEKLFF. The CDR3 DNA reads TGTGCCAGTACTGGGCCAGGTTGGAATGAAAAACTGTTTTTT. The entire variable domain, with the rest obtained from reference TRBV19 and TRBJ1-4, is as follows: DGGITQSPKYLFRKEGQNVTLSCEQNLNHDAMYWYRQDPGQGLRLIYYSQIVNDFQKGDIAEGYSVSREKKESFPLTVTSAQKNPTAFYLCASTGPGWNEKLFFGSGTQLSVL.

Judged by abundance, this clone is medium-sized. The V call is TRBV5-4, the J call TRBJ1-3; D may be TRBD1 (6 bases). This CDR3 is built from 15 residues. CDR1 and CDR2 from the germline V gene are SGHNT and YYREEE (reference sequence). Trimming took off 1 base at V and 2 bases at J, with 10 bases between the two ends. Here the CDR3 reads CASSLTGLPGNTIYF. Written as DNA, the CDR3 is TGTGCCAGCAGCTTGACAGGGTTACCTGGAAACACCATATATTTT.

The CDR3 is CSARGNEQFF. In DNA, the CDR3 is TGCAGCGCTAGGGGCAATGAGCAGTTCTTC. The rearrangement uses TRBV29-1 and TRBJ2-1; D is perhaps TRBD1 (5 bases). CDR3 length: 10 residues. Germline V lookup: CDR1 SQVTM, CDR2 ANQGSEA. Trimming cost V 7 bases and J 6 bases, with 7 bases left between them.

In this sample, this clone turned up once. V gene TRBV7-9 combines with J gene TRBJ2-3; weak D call: TRBD2 (6 bases). Trimming removed 2 bases at V and 0 bases at J, with 9 bases between. Germline CDR1 and CDR2: SEHNR and FQNEAQ (reference sequence). The CDR3 runs 15 residues. CDR3 region: CASSLIGTSTDTQYF. The CDR3 DNA sequence: TGTGCCAGCAGCTTAATCGGGACTAGCACAGATACGCAGTATTTT. Filled out from reference TRBV7-9 and TRBJ2-3, the complete variable domain reads DTGVSQNPRHKITKRGQNVTFRCDPISEHNRLYWYRQTLGQGPEFLTYFQNEAQLEKSRLLSDRFSAERPKGSFSTLEIQRTEQGDSAMYLCASSLIGTSTDTQYFGPGTRLTVL.